These 20 T cell receptor beta chains were sequenced from one sample in a study of T cell responses to AZD1222 COVID-19 vaccine. The assay was immunoSEQ multiplex PCR, and TCRdb's table has in-frame clones only and misses some. The sample records about 100,000 clones, approximately 90% being singletons. Sequenced here: peripheral blood, sampled on day 0 of AZD1222 vaccination. These receptors all stem from an adult in good health.

V is TRBV20-1 and J is TRBJ1-2; 8 bases agree with TRBD1. After removal of 3 bases from V and 6 bases from J, the junction contained 6 bases not matched to a gene. Germline lookup yields CDR1 DFQATT and CDR2 SNEGSKA (reference sequence). The CDR3 extends over 13 amino acids. In DNA, the CDR3 is TGCAGTGCTAGTGAGGACAGGGAGGATGGCTACACCTTC. It specifies CSASEDREDGYTF.

V usage is TRBV7-9 and J usage is TRBJ1-6, with a tentative D call TRBD1 (5 bases). The CDR3 length is 13 residues. Germline V gene data show CDR1 as SEHNR and CDR2 as FQNEAQ (reference sequence). The germline V and J ends were trimmed by 6 bases and 7 bases, with 10 bases remaining between them. The CDR3 is CASRGTGNSPLHF. The CDR3 DNA is TGTGCCAGCAGGGGGACTGGAAATTCACCCCTCCACTTT.

The genes are TRBV27 and TRBJ2-7; perhaps TRBD1 as D (6 bases). The V end was cut by 4 bases, the J end by 1 base, with 14 bases between. This CDR3 spans 15 amino acids. Germline V CDR1 and CDR2: MNHEY, SMNVEV (reference sequence). CDR3 loop: CASSYLGGLSYEQYF. The CDR3 region has the DNA TGTGCCAGCAGTTACTTAGGGGGTCTGTCCTACGAGCAGTACTTC.

The genes are TRBV4-3 and TRBJ2-5, with a tentative D call TRBD2 (5 bases). Trimming shortened V by 0 bases and J by 2 bases, and 16 bases separated the two germline ends. From germline, CDR1 is LGHNA and CDR2 YSLEER. The CDR3 sequence is 17 residues long. The CDR3 reads CASSQDGRAVLQETQYF. Here the CDR3 DNA reads TGCGCCAGCAGCCAAGATGGGCGGGCAGTGCTTCAAGAGACCCAGTACTTC.

The chain recombines TRBV27 with TRBJ1-1; D remains ambiguous. Germline CDR1 reads MNHEY; CDR2 reads SMNVEV (reference sequence). V was trimmed by 5 bases and J by 5 bases, leaving 21 bases between them. CDR3 length: 16 residues. CDR3 bases: TGTGCCAGCAGTCCCCGTAGAGGGCCACGGGAAACTGAAGCTTTCTTT. As protein: CASSPRRGPRETEAFF.

The count of this clone is one. V is TRBV28 and J is TRBJ2-2; D not certain. Per the germline V gene, CDR1 is MDHEN and CDR2 is SYDVKM. Trimming pared 5 bases from V and 4 bases from J, leaving 11 bases between. The CDR3 has 14 amino acids. CDR3 nucleotide sequence: TGTGCCAGCAGTACTCTCTTAGGCACCGGGGAGCTGTTTTTT. Residues: CASSTLLGTGELFF.

The chain is built from TRBV5-6 and TRBJ2-7; 7 bases fit TRBD2. There are 16 residues in the CDR3. The germline gives CDR1 SGHDT, CDR2 YYEEEE. V was pared by 0 bases and J by 0 bases, with 6 bases of the junction left unmatched. The CDR3 bases are TGTGCCAGCAGCTTGGGCGCTCTAGCGGACTCCTACGAGCAGTACTTC. Residues: CASSLGALADSYEQYF.

This clone was observed once. The chain links TRBV15 to TRBJ2-1; 8 positions match TRBD1. The V and J ends lost 5 bases and 2 bases, in that order; junction bases with no gene match: 5. CDR1 is LNHNV and CDR2 is YYDKDF in the germline V gene (reference sequence). This CDR3 has 15 residues. The CDR3 nucleotides are TGTGCCACCAGCGGGGAGGACAGGGCCTACAATGAGCAGTTCTTC. Amino acid sequence: CATSGEDRAYNEQFF.

The rearrangement joins TRBV7-9 to TRBJ1-4; TRBD1 matches 10 bases. With 4 bases clipped from V and 8 bases from J, the junction kept 7 bases outside the gene matches. This CDR3 comprises 15 residues. Germline assignment: CDR1 SEHNR and CDR2 FQNEAQ (reference sequence). The chain's CDR3 is CASSSGQGGSEKLFF. CDR3 bases: TGTGCCAGCAGCTCCGGACAGGGGGGGAGCGAAAAACTGTTTTTT.

The chain couples TRBV7-2 to TRBJ2-7, with TRBD1 as a possible D gene (5 bases). This CDR3 comprises 14 residues. Trimming cost V 0 bases and J 1 base, with 7 bases left between them. Germline values: CDR1 SGHTA, CDR2 FQGNSA. CDR3 coding DNA: TGTGCCAGCAGCTTAGCGTCAGGGTCCTACGAGCAGTACTTC. Its protein product is CASSLASGSYEQYF.

This clone is a singleton in its sample. CDR3 amino acids: CATSDSSGGNTEAFF. The CDR3 coding sequence is TGTGCCACCAGTGATTCGTCAGGGGGAAACACTGAAGCTTTCTTT. The gene calls are TRBV24-1 and TRBJ1-1; 7 positions match TRBD1. There are 15 residues in the CDR3. Germline values: CDR1 KGHDR, CDR2 SFDVKD. The V gene end was trimmed by 2 bases and the J gene end by 2 bases; junction bases not matched to a gene: 4.

V gene TRBV5-8 combines with J gene TRBJ2-7; D may be TRBD1 (6 bases). V lost 7 bases and J lost 5, with 22 bases in between. The germline V gene encodes CDR1 SGHTS and CDR2 YDEGEE. The CDR3 sequence is 15 residues long. This CDR3 is CASASQGLPRDEQYF. DNA of the CDR3: TGTGCCAGCGCCTCCCAGGGGTTACCGAGGGACGAGCAGTACTTC.

This clone has only a few counts. The chain couples TRBV30 to TRBJ2-3; TRBD2 is a possible D gene (5 bases). The length of the CDR3 is 14 residues. With 0 bases removed from V and 0 bases from J, the gap between germline ends came to 7 bases. CDR1 GTSNPN and CDR2 SVGIG come from the germline V gene (reference sequence). DNA of the CDR3: TGTGCCTGGAGTGTACGGGGTAGCACAGATACGCAGTATTTT. This encodes CAWSVRGSTDTQYF.

The CDR3 DNA is TGTGCCAGCAGGAGCGGAGGGCCCAACACTGAAGCTTTCTTT. This sequence encodes CASRSGGPNTEAFF. The chain uses TRBV7-2 and TRBJ1-1, with unresolved D. Trimming took off 6 bases at V and 2 bases at J, with 13 bases between the two ends. In germline, CDR1 is SGHTA, CDR2 FQGNSA. The CDR3 sequence is 14 residues long.

V gene TRBV10-3 combines with J gene TRBJ2-1, with D uncertain. V was cut by 0 bases and J by 1 base, with 10 bases left in between. The CDR3 has 16 residues. Germline V gene lookup returns CDR1 ENHRY and CDR2 SYGVKD. The CDR3 spells CAISESWGISYNEQFF. The DNA of the CDR3 is TGTGCCATCAGTGAGTCGTGGGGAATATCCTACAATGAGCAGTTCTTC.

This clone was seen a handful of times. This rearrangement joins TRBV10-3 to TRBJ2-1; no firm D call. V gave up 6 bases and J gave up 0 bases, with 9 bases separating them. CDR3 length: 14 amino acids. CDR1 and CDR2 from the germline V gene are ENHRY and SYGVKD. Here the CDR3 reads CAISALSSYNEQFF. CDR3 in DNA: TGTGCCATCAGCGCGTTGAGCTCCTACAATGAGCAGTTCTTC.

This clone was detected only a few times. The chain joins TRBV7-3 to TRBJ2-2; D is uncertain. CDR1 SGHTA and CDR2 FQGTGA come from the germline V gene. This CDR3 is built from 14 residues. The V gene lost 2 bases and the J gene lost 7 bases, with 11 bases spanning the gap. CDR3 sequence (DNA): TGTGCCAGCAGCTTACTCGTGCAAAGCGGGGAGCTGTTTTTT. Translating it yields CASSLLVQSGELFF.

J is TRBJ2-1 and V is TRBV28; 10 bases match TRBD2. Germline loops: CDR1 MDHEN, CDR2 SYDVKM. V lost 7 bases, J lost 5 bases, and 5 bases stayed unmatched. The CDR3 has 14 amino acids. CDR3: CASNQRGGNNEQFF. The CDR3 coding sequence is TGTGCCAGCAATCAGCGGGGGGGGAACAATGAGCAGTTCTTC.

This chain uses TRBV5-6 with TRBJ2-7, with 9 bases matching TRBD1. Germline V CDR1 and CDR2: SGHDT, YYEEEE. Trimming took 4 bases from V and 3 from J; bases not matched to a gene: 8. This CDR3 has 15 amino acids. CDR3 sequence reads: CASSPAGQGIYEQYF. DNA for the CDR3: TGTGCCAGCAGCCCTGCAGGACAGGGGATCTACGAGCAGTACTTC.

The rearrangement uses TRBV24-1 and TRBJ2-1, with 7 bases aligning to TRBD2. The germline CDR1 and CDR2 sequences are KGHDR and SFDVKD. CDR3 length: 11 residues. V lost 5 bases and J lost 13; bases outside the gene matches: 4. The CDR3 is CATSVGGYQFF. The DNA for the CDR3 is TGTGCCACCAGTGTCGGGGGGTATCAGTTCTTC.